The 9 T cell receptor beta chains below were found in one sample sequenced in a study of blood T cell repertoires in COVID-19. Produced via immunoSEQ multiplex PCR; TCRdb's table is partial and in-frame only. The table includes under 200,000 clones, about 88% detected once. Input material: PBMCs or T cells enriched from blood (not recorded which). The source of these receptors is a woman younger than 35 who had recovered from COVID-19.

This chain joins TRBV6-4 and TRBJ2-2, with D unclear. This CDR3 region has 14 residues. Trimming took 4 bases from V and 1 from J, leaving 7 bases between them. The germline CDR1 and CDR2 sequences are MRHNA and SNTAGT. The CDR3 nucleotides are TGTGCCAGCAGTGGGGCTTGGAACACCGGGGAGCTGTTTTTT. Translated: CASSGAWNTGELFF.

The gene calls are TRBV5-1 and TRBJ2-2; 7 bases agree with TRBD2. After removal of 0 bases from V and 1 base from J, the junction contained 6 bases not matched to a gene. The CDR3 has 17 residues. The V gene's germline CDR1 is SGHRS and CDR2 YFSETQ. In DNA, the CDR3 is TGCGCCAGCAGCTTGGGGGGCGCTAGCGGGAACACCGGGGAGCTGTTTTTT. It encodes CASSLGGASGNTGELFF.

This clone was recorded once. The CDR3 region is CASRRGASPLHF. CDR3 in DNA: TGTGCCAGCAGGAGAGGCGCGTCACCCCTCCACTTT. The chain couples TRBV28 to TRBJ1-6; D is unresolved. From germline, CDR1 is MDHEN and CDR2 SYDVKM. Trimming stripped 6 bases from V and 10 bases from J, with 10 bases between. The CDR3 is made up of 12 amino acids.

The chain recombines TRBV2 with TRBJ2-3; D unresolved. The V end lost 6 bases, the J end lost 1 base, and 11 bases lay between the germline ends. This CDR3 is 14 amino acids long. Germline V gene data show CDR1 as SNHLY and CDR2 as FYNNEI. CDR3 in DNA: TGTGCCAGCAGGCCTTTCCGGGGCACAGATACGCAGTATTTT. This translates into CASRPFRGTDTQYF.

This clone has just a few counts. The chain is built from TRBV5-4 and TRBJ2-7; TRBD1 matches at 8 bases. Unmatched junction bases numbered 8, after V lost 4 bases and J lost 2 bases. From germline, CDR1 is SGHNT and CDR2 YYREEE (reference sequence). This CDR3 spans 15 amino acids. The CDR3 protein is CASSPSWDRTYEQYF. As DNA, the CDR3 is TGTGCCAGCAGCCCCAGTTGGGACAGGACCTACGAGCAGTACTTC.

The gene calls are TRBV5-4 and TRBJ2-5, with 9 nucleotides matching TRBD2. Trimming cost V 4 bases and J 4 bases; bases outside gene matches: 11. This CDR3 is 16 amino acids long. CDR1 is SGHNT and CDR2 is YYREEE in the germline V gene (reference sequence). The CDR3 DNA reads as TGTGCCAGCAGCCGGGGTGGAGTAGCGGGAGTAGAGACCCAGTACTTC. This translates into CASSRGGVAGVETQYF.

The rearrangement uses TRBV14 and TRBJ1-4; perhaps TRBD1 as D (6 bases). Germline lookup yields CDR1 SGHDN and CDR2 FVKESK. V was shortened by 7 bases and J by 4 bases, with 25 bases between the two germline ends. This CDR3 is 18 amino acids long. This CDR3 is CASNSFPGADTLNEKLFF. The DNA for the CDR3 is TGTGCCAGCAACTCCTTCCCAGGGGCCGATACTCTTAATGAAAAACTGTTTTTT. The complete variable domain, with remaining parts taken from reference TRBV14 and TRBJ1-4, reads EAGVTQFPSHSVIEKGQTVTLRCDPISGHDNLYWYRRVMGKEIKFLLHFVKESKQDESGMPNNRFLAERTGGTYSTLKVQPAELEDSGVYFCASNSFPGADTLNEKLFFGSGTQLSVL.

This rearrangement joins TRBV11-2 to TRBJ2-3; no clear D. Germline CDR1 SGHAT, CDR2 FQNNGV. The V end was cut by 5 bases, the J end by 4 bases, with 19 bases between. CDR3 length: 16 residues. In nucleotides, the CDR3 is TGTGCCAGCAGCGTCCGGGTTAGCCGATACGCAGATACGCAGTATTTT. This translates into CASSVRVSRYADTQYF.

The chain joins TRBV20-1 to TRBJ2-3; 13 bases line up with TRBD2. The germline CDR1 and CDR2 sequences are DFQATT and SNEGSKA (reference sequence). Losses at the gene ends were 3 bases for V and 4 bases for J; bases not matched to a gene: 4. CDR3 length equals 15 residues. CDR3 in amino acids: CSASTSGRAADTQYF. As DNA, the CDR3 is TGCAGTGCTAGTACTAGCGGGAGGGCCGCAGATACGCAGTATTTT.